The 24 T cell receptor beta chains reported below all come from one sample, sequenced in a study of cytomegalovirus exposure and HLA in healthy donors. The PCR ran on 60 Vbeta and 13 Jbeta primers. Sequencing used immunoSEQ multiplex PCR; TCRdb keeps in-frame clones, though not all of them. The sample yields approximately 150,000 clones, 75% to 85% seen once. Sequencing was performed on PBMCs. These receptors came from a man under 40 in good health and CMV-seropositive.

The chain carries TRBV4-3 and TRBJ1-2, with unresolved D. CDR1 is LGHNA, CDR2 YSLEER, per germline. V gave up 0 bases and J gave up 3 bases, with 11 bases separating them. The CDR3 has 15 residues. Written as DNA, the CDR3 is TGCGCCAGCAGCCAAGATCGGGCAGCGGACTATGGCTACACCTTC. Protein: CASSQDRAADYGYTF.

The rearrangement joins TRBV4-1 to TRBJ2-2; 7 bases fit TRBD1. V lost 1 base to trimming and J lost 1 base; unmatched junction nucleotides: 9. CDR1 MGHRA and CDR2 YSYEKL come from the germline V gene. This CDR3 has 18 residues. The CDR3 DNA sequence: TGCGCCAGCAGCCAAGGGACAGGACGTTTGGGGAACACCGGGGAGCTGTTTTTT. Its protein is CASSQGTGRLGNTGELFF.

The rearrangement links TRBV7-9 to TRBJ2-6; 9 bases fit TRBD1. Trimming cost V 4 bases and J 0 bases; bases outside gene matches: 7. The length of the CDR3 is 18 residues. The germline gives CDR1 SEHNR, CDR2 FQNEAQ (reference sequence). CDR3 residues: CASSSSDRGISGANVLTF. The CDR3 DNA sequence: TGTGCCAGCAGCTCATCGGACAGGGGAATCTCTGGGGCCAACGTCCTGACTTTC.

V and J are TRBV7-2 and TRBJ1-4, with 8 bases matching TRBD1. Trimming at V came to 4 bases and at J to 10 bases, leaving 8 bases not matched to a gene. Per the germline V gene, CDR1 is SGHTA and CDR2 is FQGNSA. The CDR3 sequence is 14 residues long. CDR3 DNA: TGTGCCAGCAGCTCTGGGACAGGTGGAAGAAAACTGTTTTTT. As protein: CASSSGTGGRKLFF.

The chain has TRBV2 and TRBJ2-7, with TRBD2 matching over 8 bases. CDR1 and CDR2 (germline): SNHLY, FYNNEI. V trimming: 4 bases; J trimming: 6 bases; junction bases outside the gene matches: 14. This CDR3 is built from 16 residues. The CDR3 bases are TGTGCCAGCAGTGCGGAGAGCGGGGGTTCCTATTTCGAGCAGTACTTC. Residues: CASSAESGGSYFEQYF.

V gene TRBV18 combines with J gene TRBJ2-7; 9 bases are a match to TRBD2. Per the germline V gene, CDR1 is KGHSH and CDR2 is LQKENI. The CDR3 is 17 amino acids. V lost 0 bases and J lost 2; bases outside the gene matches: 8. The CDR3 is CASSPPSRLAEAYEQYF. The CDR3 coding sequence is TGTGCCAGCTCACCACCCTCGAGACTAGCGGAGGCCTACGAGCAGTACTTC.

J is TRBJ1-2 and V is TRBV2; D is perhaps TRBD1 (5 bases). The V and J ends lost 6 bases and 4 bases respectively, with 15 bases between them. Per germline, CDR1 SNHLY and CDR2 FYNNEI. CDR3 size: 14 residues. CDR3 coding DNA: TGTGCCAGCAGGGTAAACACCGGGGGCTATGGCTACACCTTC. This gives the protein CASRVNTGGYGYTF.

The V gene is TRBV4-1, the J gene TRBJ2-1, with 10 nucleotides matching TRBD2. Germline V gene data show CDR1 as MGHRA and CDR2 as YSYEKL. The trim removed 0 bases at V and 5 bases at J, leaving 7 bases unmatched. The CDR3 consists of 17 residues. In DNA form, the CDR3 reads TGCGCCAGCAGCCAAGACTCCCTAGCGGGGGACAACAATGAGCAGTTCTTC. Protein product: CASSQDSLAGDNNEQFF.

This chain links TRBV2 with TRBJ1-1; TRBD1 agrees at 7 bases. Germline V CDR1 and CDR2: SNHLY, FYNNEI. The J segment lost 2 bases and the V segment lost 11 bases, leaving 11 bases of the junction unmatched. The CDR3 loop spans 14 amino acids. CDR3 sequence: CAFIARDRNTEAFF. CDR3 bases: TGTGCCTTTATCGCAAGGGACAGAAACACTGAAGCTTTCTTT.

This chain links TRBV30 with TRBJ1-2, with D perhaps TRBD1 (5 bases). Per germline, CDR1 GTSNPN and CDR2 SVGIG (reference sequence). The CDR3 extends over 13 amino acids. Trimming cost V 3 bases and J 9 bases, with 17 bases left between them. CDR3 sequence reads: CAWRRPQGSRYTF. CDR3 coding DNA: TGTGCCTGGAGGCGACCCCAGGGAAGTCGCTACACCTTC.

As DNA, the CDR3 is TGTGCCAGCAGCTTAAACGGCAGGATCAGTGAGCAGTTCTTC. Amino acids: CASSLNGRISEQFF. The chain couples TRBV11-3 to TRBJ2-1, with D uncertain. The CDR3 is made up of 14 amino acids. Germline V gives CDR1 SGHNT, CDR2 YENEEA. V dropped 2 bases and J dropped 9 bases, with 14 bases sitting between them.

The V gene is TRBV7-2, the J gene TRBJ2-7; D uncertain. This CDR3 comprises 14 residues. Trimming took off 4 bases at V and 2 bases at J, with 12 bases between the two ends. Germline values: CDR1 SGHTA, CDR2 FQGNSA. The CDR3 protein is CASSSTTQAYEQYF. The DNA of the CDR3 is TGTGCCAGCAGCTCCACGACTCAAGCCTACGAGCAGTACTTC.

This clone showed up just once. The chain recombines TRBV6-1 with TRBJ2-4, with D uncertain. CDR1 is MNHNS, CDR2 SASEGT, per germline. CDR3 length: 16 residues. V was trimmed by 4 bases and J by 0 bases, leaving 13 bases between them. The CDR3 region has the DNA TGTGCCAGCAGTGGGGCAGGTATGCTAGCCAAAAACATTCAGTACTTC. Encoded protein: CASSGAGMLAKNIQYF.

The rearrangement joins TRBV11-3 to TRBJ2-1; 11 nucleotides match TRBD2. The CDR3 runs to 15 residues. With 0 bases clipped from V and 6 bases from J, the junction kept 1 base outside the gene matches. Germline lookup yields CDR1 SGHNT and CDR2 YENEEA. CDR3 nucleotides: TGTGCCAGCAGCTTAGAAGGACTAGCGGGCAATGAGCAGTTCTTC. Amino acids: CASSLEGLAGNEQFF.

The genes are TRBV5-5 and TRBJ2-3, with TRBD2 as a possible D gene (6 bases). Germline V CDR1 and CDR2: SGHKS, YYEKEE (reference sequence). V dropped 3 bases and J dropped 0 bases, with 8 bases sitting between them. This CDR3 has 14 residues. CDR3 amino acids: CASSSGTSTDTQYF. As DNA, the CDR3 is TGTGCCAGCAGCTCCGGGACTAGCACAGATACGCAGTATTTT.

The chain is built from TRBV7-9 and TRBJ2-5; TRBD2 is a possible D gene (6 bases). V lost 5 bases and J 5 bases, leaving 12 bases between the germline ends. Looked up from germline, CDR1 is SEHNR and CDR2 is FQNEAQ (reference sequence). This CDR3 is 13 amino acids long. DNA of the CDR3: TGTGCCAGCAGCCCCACTAGCCGGGAGACCCAGTACTTC. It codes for CASSPTSRETQYF.

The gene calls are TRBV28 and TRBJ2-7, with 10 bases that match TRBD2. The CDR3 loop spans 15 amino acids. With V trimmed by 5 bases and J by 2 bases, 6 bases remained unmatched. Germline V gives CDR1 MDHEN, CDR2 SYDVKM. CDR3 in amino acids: CASSAPGTSAYEQYF. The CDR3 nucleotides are TGTGCCAGCAGTGCCCCCGGGACTAGCGCCTACGAGCAGTACTTC.

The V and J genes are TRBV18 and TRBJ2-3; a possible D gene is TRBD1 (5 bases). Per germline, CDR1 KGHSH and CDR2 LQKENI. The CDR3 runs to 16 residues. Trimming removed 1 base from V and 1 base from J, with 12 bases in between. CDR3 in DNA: TGTGCCAGCTCACCACTGGGGCAGGGCGGCACAGATACGCAGTATTTT. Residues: CASSPLGQGGTDTQYF.

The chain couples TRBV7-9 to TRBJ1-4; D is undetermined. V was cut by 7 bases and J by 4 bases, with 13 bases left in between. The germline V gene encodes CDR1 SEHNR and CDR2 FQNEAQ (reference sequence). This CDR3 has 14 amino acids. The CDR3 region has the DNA TGTGCCAGCAACCACGCGGGAGGTAATGAAAAACTGTTTTTT. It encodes CASNHAGGNEKLFF.

The chain's CDR3 is CASSLNRGYDGYTF. The CDR3 nucleotides are TGTGCCAGCAGCTTAAACAGGGGTTATGATGGCTACACCTTC. The rearrangement links TRBV11-2 to TRBJ1-2; 7 bases match TRBD1. J gave up 6 bases and V 2 bases, and 6 bases lay outside the gene matches. CDR3 length: 14 residues. The V gene's germline CDR1 is SGHAT and CDR2 FQNNGV.

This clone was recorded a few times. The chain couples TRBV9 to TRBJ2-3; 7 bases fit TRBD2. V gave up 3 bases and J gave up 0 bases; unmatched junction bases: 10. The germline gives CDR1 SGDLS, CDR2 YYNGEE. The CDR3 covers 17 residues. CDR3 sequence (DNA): TGTGCCAGCAGCGAGGGTCTGCTAGCGGCAAGCACAGATACGCAGTATTTT. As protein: CASSEGLLAASTDTQYF.

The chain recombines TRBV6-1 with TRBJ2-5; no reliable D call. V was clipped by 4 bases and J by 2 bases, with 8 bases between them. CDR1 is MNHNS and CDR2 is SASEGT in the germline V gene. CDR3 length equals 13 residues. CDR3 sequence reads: CASSGTDQETQYF. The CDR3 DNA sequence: TGTGCCAGCAGTGGAACAGATCAAGAGACCCAGTACTTC.

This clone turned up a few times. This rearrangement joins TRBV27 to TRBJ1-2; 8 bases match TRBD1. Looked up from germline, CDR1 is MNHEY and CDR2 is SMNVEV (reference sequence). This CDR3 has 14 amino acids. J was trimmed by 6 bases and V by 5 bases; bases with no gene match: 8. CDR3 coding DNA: TGTGCCAGCAGTCCCGAACAGGGACAGGATGGCTACACCTTC. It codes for CASSPEQGQDGYTF.

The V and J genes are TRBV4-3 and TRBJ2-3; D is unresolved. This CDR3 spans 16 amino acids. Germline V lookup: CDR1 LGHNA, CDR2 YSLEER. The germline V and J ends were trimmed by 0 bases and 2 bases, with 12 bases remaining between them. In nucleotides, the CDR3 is TGCGCCAGCAGCCAAGATAGCTCGGTCCCCACAGATACGCAGTATTTT. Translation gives CASSQDSSVPTDTQYF.